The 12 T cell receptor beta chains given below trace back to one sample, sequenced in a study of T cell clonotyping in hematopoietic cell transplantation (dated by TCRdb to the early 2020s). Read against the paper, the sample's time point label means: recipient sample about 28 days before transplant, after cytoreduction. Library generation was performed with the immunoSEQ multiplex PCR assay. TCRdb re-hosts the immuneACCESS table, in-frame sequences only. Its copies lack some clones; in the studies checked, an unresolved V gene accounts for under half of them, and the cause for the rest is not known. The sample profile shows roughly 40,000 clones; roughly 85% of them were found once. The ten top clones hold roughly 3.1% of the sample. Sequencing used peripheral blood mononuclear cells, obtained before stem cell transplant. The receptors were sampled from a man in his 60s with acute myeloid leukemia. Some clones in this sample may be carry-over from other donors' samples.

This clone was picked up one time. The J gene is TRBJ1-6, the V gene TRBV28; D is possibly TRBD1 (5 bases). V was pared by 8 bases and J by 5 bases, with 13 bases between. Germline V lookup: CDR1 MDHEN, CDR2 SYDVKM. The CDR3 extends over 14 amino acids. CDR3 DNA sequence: TGTGCCAGCGGAGCATTCAGGGATAATTCACCCCTCCACTTT. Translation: CASGAFRDNSPLHF.

The CDR3 is CASSERDRRNTEAFF. The DNA of the CDR3 is TGTGCCAGCAGTGAAAGAGACAGGAGGAACACTGAAGCTTTCTTT. This rearrangement joins TRBV2 to TRBJ1-1, with D perhaps matching TRBD1 (6 bases). CDR1 and CDR2 (germline): SNHLY, FYNNEI. The CDR3 runs to 15 residues. Trimming cost V 2 bases and J 1 base, with 11 bases left between them. The full variable domain, its missing parts supplied by reference TRBV2 and TRBJ1-1, is EPEVTQTPSHQVTQMGQEVILRCVPISNHLYFYWYRQILGQKVEFLVSFYNNEISEKSEIFDDQFSVERPDGSNFTLKIRSTKLEDSAMYFCASSERDRRNTEAFFGQGTRLTVV.

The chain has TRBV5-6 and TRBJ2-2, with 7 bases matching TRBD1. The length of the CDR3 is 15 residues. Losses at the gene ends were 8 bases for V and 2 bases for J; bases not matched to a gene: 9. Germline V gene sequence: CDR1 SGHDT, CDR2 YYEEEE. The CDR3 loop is CASVQGSDNTGELFF. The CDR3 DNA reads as TGTGCCAGTGTACAGGGGAGCGATAACACCGGGGAGCTGTTTTTT.

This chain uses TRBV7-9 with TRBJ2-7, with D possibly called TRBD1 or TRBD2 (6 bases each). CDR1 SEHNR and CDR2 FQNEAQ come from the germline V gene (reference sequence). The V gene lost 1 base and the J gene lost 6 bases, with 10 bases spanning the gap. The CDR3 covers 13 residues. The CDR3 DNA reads TGTGCCAGCAGCTTAGGGGGGGCCCCCGAGCAGTACTTC. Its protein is CASSLGGAPEQYF.

CDR3 residues: CASSPGQNSPLHF. CDR3 DNA: TGTGCCAGCAGCCCCGGACAGAATTCACCCCTCCACTTT. The chain recombines TRBV7-3 with TRBJ1-6, with D tentatively TRBD1 (6 bases). The CDR3 totals 13 residues. V lost 5 bases and J lost 7, with 9 bases in between. Per the germline V gene, CDR1 is SGHTA and CDR2 is FQGTGA.

In DNA, the CDR3 is TGCAGTGCAATGGACAGGGGCGAGCAGTACTTC. Residues: CSAMDRGEQYF. The J gene is TRBJ2-7, the V gene TRBV20-1, with TRBD1 identical over 9 bases. The CDR3 runs to 11 residues. The V gene end was trimmed by 6 bases and the J gene end by 6 bases; junction bases not matched to a gene: 3. The germline gives CDR1 DFQATT, CDR2 SNEGSKA (reference sequence).

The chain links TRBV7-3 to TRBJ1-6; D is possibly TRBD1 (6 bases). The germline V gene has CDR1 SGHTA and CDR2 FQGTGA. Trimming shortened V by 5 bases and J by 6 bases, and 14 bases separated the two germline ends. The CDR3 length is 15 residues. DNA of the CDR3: TGTGCCAGCAGCCCCTCGGCCAGGGGTAATTCACCCCTCCACTTT. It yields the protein CASSPSARGNSPLHF.

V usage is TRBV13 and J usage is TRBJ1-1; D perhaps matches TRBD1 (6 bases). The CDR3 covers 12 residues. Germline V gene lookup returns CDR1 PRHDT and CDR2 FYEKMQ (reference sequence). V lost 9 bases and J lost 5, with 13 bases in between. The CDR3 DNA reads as TGTGCCAGTCTGGCAGGGGTAACTGAAGCTTTCTTT. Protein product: CASLAGVTEAFF.

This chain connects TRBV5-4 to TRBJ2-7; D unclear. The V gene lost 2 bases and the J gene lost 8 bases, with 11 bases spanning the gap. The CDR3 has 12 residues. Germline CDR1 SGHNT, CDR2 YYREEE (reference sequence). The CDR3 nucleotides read TGTGCCAGCAGCTTCATTGCCCGTAAGCAGTACTTC. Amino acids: CASSFIARKQYF.

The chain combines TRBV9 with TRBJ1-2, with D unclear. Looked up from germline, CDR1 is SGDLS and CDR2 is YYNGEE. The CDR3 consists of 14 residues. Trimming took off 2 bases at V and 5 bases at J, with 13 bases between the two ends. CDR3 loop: CASSVASVPYGYTF. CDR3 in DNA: TGTGCCAGCAGCGTTGCGTCCGTACCTTATGGCTACACCTTC.

The DNA for the CDR3 is TGTGCCAGCAGCCCCCCGGACAGGGAGTGGACGCAGTATTTT. As protein: CASSPPDREWTQYF. This sequence joins TRBV7-2 and TRBJ2-3; the match to TRBD1 covers 8 bases. The CDR3 runs 14 residues. CDR1 is SGHTA and CDR2 is FQGNSA in the germline V gene. The trim removed 5 bases at V and 9 bases at J, leaving 10 bases unmatched. The whole variable domain, filled in from reference TRBV7-2 and TRBJ2-3, reads GAGVSQSPSNKVTEKGKDVELRCDPISGHTALYWYRQSLGQGLEFLIYFQGNSAPDKSGLPSDRFSAERTGGSVSTLTIQRTQQEDSAVYLCASSPPDREWTQYFGPGTRLTVL.

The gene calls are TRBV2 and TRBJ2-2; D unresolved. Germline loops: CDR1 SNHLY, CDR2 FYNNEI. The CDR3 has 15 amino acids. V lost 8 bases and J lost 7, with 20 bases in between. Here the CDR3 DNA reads TGTGCCAGCTCCCCGGTCGGGCCCCCCGTCGGGGAGCTGTTTTTT. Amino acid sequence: CASSPVGPPVGELFF. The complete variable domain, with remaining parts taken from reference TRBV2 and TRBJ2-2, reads EPEVTQTPSHQVTQMGQEVILRCVPISNHLYFYWYRQILGQKVEFLVSFYNNEISEKSEIFDDQFSVERPDGSNFTLKIRSTKLEDSAMYFCASSPVGPPVGELFFGEGSRLTVL.